Listed below are T cell receptor beta chains from one sample, sequenced in a study of TIL therapy for anti-PD-1-resistant metastatic lung cancer. This table comes from immunoSEQ multiplex PCR, and its TCRdb copy is limited to in-frame clones, with some not included. The top ten clones hold roughly 7.3% of a sample with tens of thousands of clones, over 70% of them seen once. The sequenced sample was blood, obtained at baseline. Source of these receptors: a person between 25 and 79 years old with non-small cell lung cancer. CDR3s include the opening cysteine and the closing phenylalanine or tryptophan. A D gene is named only where the DNA matches it firmly. Clone size is given for some rows only: seen once, a few or many times, or a class if the clone is expanded.

abundance | d_gene | j_gene | v_gene | CDR3nt | CDR3aa
- | TRBD1 | TRBJ2-3 | TRBV7-9 | TGTGCCAGCAGCTCCCCCGACAGGGATGGAGATACGCAGTATTTT | CASSSPDRDGDTQYF
few | - | TRBJ1-1 | TRBV19 | TGTGCCAGTAGTCCACCCACGGACAGAGAAGCTTTCTTT | CASSPPTDREAFF
- | - | TRBJ2-7 | TRBV2 | TGTGCCAGCAGTCCGGACCTGGGGTCAGTGTACGAGCAGTACTTC | CASSPDLGSVYEQYF
- | - | TRBJ2-5 | TRBV5-4 | TGTGCCAGCAGCTTGGAAACTAGGTTGAGGGAGACCCAGTACTTC | CASSLETRLRETQYF
- | - | TRBJ2-7 | TRBV9 | TGTGCCAGCAGCCCCCGTACCGGTGACTACGAGCAGTACTTC | CASSPRTGDYEQYF
- | - | TRBJ2-7 | TRBV10-3 | TGTGCCATCAGTGGCGGAGGGTACGAGCAGTACTTC | CAISGGGYEQYF
few | - | TRBJ2-2 | TRBV11-3 | TGTGCCAGCAGCCGGACCGGGGAGCTGTTTTTT | CASSRTGELFF
few | - | TRBJ2-7 | TRBV11-2 | TGTGCCAGCAGCTTAGAAATTGGGATTAGGGGTGGCGAGCAGTACTTC | CASSLEIGIRGGEQYF
- | TRBD1 | TRBJ1-5 | TRBV5-1 | TGCGCCAGCAGCTTGGAGGGGGCGGGCAATCAGCCCCAGCATTTT | CASSLEGAGNQPQHF
few | - | TRBJ2-5 | TRBV6-6 | TGTGCCAGCAGTTACTCGGAGGGGTCAGAGACCCAGTACTTC | CASSYSEGSETQYF
- | - | TRBJ1-4 | TRBV4-1 | TGCGCCAGCAGCCAGATTCTCGGGGGAACTAATGAAAAACTGTTTTTT | CASSQILGGTNEKLFF
few | - | TRBJ2-3 | TRBV19 | TGTGCCAGTAGTATCATCAGGACTACAACTAGCACAGATACGCAGTATTTT | CASSIIRTTTSTDTQYF
once | TRBD2 | TRBJ2-1 | TRBV28 | TGTGCCAGCAGTTTGCGCGGGAGGGCCATGGATGAGCAGTTCTTC | CASSLRGRAMDEQFF
- | - | TRBJ2-7 | TRBV4-1 | TGCGCCAGCAGCCAAGTGGCGGAGAGCTCCTACGAGCAGTACTTC | CASSQVAESSYEQYF
- | - | TRBJ2-3 | TRBV30 | TGTGCCCAAGGGAGTTACGCGCAGTATTTT | CAQGSYAQYF
- | - | TRBJ2-7 | TRBV4-3 | TGCGCCAGCAGCCAAAGTGGCGACGAGCAGTACTTC | CASSQSGDEQYF
once | - | TRBJ1-1 | TRBV2 | TGTGCCAGCAGTGAAGGACAGGATGTCATGAACACTGAAGCTTTCTTT | CASSEGQDVMNTEAFF
- | TRBD2 | TRBJ2-1 | TRBV7-3 | TGTGCCAGCAGCCCCCAAAGACTAGCGGGGGCCTACAATGAGCAGTTCTTC | CASSPQRLAGAYNEQFF
- | - | TRBJ2-4 | TRBV5-1 | TGCGCCAGCAGCTTGACCACCTTAGGTTTAGGACACATAGCCAAAAACATTCAGTACTTC | CASSLTTLGLGHIAKNIQYF
few | TRBD1 | TRBJ1-2 | TRBV6-6 | TGTGCCAGCAGGGACGGGACAGGGAATAACTATGGCTACACCTTC | CASRDGTGNNYGYTF
- | - | TRBJ2-7 | TRBV11-2 | TGTGCCAGCAGCTTCCCTAGGGGTATCGAGCAGTACTTC | CASSFPRGIEQYF
- | TRBD1 | TRBJ2-7 | TRBV5-4 | TGTGCCAGCAGCCCACCCCAGGGGGCCCGAGCTGAGCAGCACTTC | CASSPPQGARAEQHF
- | - | TRBJ1-1 | TRBV11-2 | TGTGCCAGCAGCTTAGGTCCCAGAAAGTGGTCTTTCTTT | CASSLGPRKWSFF
- | TRBD1 | TRBJ1-4 | TRBV7-2 | TGTGCCAGCAGCTTAGCGCTCCCAAATCAGGGGGGAGAAAAACTGTTTTTT | CASSLALPNQGGEKLFF
- | - | TRBJ2-2 | TRBV7-9 | TGTGCCAGCAGACCGGACACGAACACCGGGGAGCTGTTTTTT | CASRPDTNTGELFF
- | - | TRBJ1-2 | TRBV28 | TGTGCCAGCACCCTCACCCACAGAGACTATGGCTACACCTTC | CASTLTHRDYGYTF
- | TRBD1 | TRBJ2-7 | TRBV5-1 | TGCGCCAGCAGCTTCAACAGGGGAGTTTATCACGAGCAGTACTTC | CASSFNRGVYHEQYF
- | - | TRBJ1-1 | TRBV28 | TGTGCCAGCAGTTTACTGACAGAAGCTTTCTTT | CASSLLTEAFF
- | - | TRBJ2-1 | TRBV10-2 | TGCGCCAGCAGTGAGTCCAGCGGGCCCACTCCCTACAATGAGCAGTTCTTC | CASSESSGPTPYNEQFF
- | TRBD2 | TRBJ2-7 | TRBV27 | TGTGCCAGCAGTCCTCGAACTAGCGACTACGAGCAGTACTTC | CASSPRTSDYEQYF
few | TRBD1 | TRBJ1-5 | TRBV27 | TGTGCCAGCAGTTTGACAGGGGGGAGCAATCAGCCCCAGCATTTT | CASSLTGGSNQPQHF
- | TRBD2 | TRBJ2-3 | TRBV10-1 | TGCGCCAGCGCGGGGGACCAGGGAACAGATACGCAGTATTTT | CASAGDQGTDTQYF
- | - | TRBJ1-2 | TRBV2 | TGTGCCAGCAGCAAACGTGGACGAGAAATAAGTGGCTACACCTTC | CASSKRGREISGYTF
- | TRBD1 | TRBJ1-2 | TRBV5-1 | TGCGCCAGCAGCGGTACGACAGGGGGCTACACCTTC | CASSGTTGGYTF
- | - | TRBJ2-2 | TRBV5-4 | TGTGCCAGCAGCCCGGGGGTCAATCAAAGGGGGGAGCTGTTTTTT | CASSPGVNQRGELFF
once | TRBD1 | TRBJ2-3 | TRBV5-4 | TGTGCCAGCACCGGGGGACAGGGGTCAGATACGCAGTATTTT | CASTGGQGSDTQYF
- | - | TRBJ2-7 | TRBV10-1 | TGCGCCAGCAGCCGGGACGGATCCTACGAGCAGTACTTC | CASSRDGSYEQYF
- | - | TRBJ2-7 | TRBV11-1 | TGTGCCAGCGGCAGTAACCCCTACGAGCAGTACTTC | CASGSNPYEQYF
few | - | TRBJ1-6 | TRBV28 | TGTGCCGTGTTAGAGGGAGGTGATAATTCACCCCTCCACTTT | CAVLEGGDNSPLHF
- | - | TRBJ2-5 | TRBV6-1 | TGTGCCAGCACTCACTCCGAGACCCAGTACTTC | CASTHSETQYF
- | TRBD2 | TRBJ2-3 | TRBV7-3 | TGTGCCAGCAGCCGTAGCGGGGGGGCGGGTACGCAGTATTTT | CASSRSGGAGTQYF
- | - | TRBJ2-3 | TRBV4-3 | TGCGCCAGCAGCCAAGTCGCCTTCTCACTCACAGATACGCAGTATTTT | CASSQVAFSLTDTQYF
- | TRBD1 | TRBJ1-6 | TRBV10-2 | TGCGCCAGCAGTGAGCGGGGACAGGGGATGTCACCCCTCCACTTT | CASSERGQGMSPLHF
- | - | TRBJ1-2 | TRBV7-9 | TGTGCCAGCAGTTACCCATCCACAGGGTCGAGGCACTATGGCTACACCTTC | CASSYPSTGSRHYGYTF
- | - | TRBJ2-1 | TRBV12-5 | TGTGCTAGTGGTTTGGTACCTGGGACACCGAGGTGGAACAATGAGCAGTTCTTC | CASGLVPGTPRWNNEQFF
- | TRBD1 | TRBJ1-2 | TRBV28 | TGTGCCAGCAGACCCGGACAGGGGGCGGGTTATGGCTACACCTTC | CASRPGQGAGYGYTF
- | TRBD1 | TRBJ2-5 | TRBV7-3 | TGTGCCAGCAGCTTACTAGGGGGCTGGGAGACCCAGTACTTC | CASSLLGGWETQYF
- | TRBD2 | TRBJ2-1 | TRBV7-2 | TGTGCCAGCAGCGCCCCCCCTAGCGGGAGGGCCTTTGAGCAGTTCTTC | CASSAPPSGRAFEQFF
- | TRBD2 | TRBJ2-7 | TRBV23-1 | TGCGCCAGCAGTTGGACTAGCGGGAACCTTACCTACGAGCAGTACTTC | CASSWTSGNLTYEQYF
- | - | TRBJ1-1 | TRBV7-8 | TGTGCCAGCAGCTTAGCGGGGAACACTGAAGCTTTCTTT | CASSLAGNTEAFF
- | TRBD2 | TRBJ2-1 | TRBV9 | TGTGCCAGCAGCGCCGGGACTAACACCTACAATGAGCAGTTCTTC | CASSAGTNTYNEQFF
- | TRBD2 | TRBJ2-3 | TRBV10-3 | TGTGCCATCAGTCAGACTAGCGGTACTCGCACAGATACGCAGTATTTT | CAISQTSGTRTDTQYF
- | TRBD1 | TRBJ2-3 | TRBV2 | TGTGCCAGCAGTATTGACAGGGGGCGGGTAGATACGCAGTATTTT | CASSIDRGRVDTQYF
- | - | TRBJ1-2 | TRBV28 | TGTGCCAGCAGTTGGGGCGGAGGGCAAGGGGGCTATGGCTACACCTTC | CASSWGGGQGGYGYTF
- | - | TRBJ1-3 | TRBV28 | TGTGCCAGCAGCCCCGGACCCCCTTCAGCCTCTGGAAACACCATATATTTT | CASSPGPPSASGNTIYF
- | - | TRBJ2-7 | TRBV6-1 | TGTGCCAGCAGGGGTGGGAGCTCCTACGAGCAGTACTTC | CASRGGSSYEQYF
- | - | TRBJ1-1 | TRBV6-1 | TGTGCCAGCAGTGAAAGGACAGCCTCTGAAGCTTTCTTT | CASSERTASEAFF
- | - | TRBJ2-3 | TRBV19 | TGTGCCAGTAGTCCGCGCCGGCCGGGCCCCCGCACAGATACGCAGTATTTT | CASSPRRPGPRTDTQYF